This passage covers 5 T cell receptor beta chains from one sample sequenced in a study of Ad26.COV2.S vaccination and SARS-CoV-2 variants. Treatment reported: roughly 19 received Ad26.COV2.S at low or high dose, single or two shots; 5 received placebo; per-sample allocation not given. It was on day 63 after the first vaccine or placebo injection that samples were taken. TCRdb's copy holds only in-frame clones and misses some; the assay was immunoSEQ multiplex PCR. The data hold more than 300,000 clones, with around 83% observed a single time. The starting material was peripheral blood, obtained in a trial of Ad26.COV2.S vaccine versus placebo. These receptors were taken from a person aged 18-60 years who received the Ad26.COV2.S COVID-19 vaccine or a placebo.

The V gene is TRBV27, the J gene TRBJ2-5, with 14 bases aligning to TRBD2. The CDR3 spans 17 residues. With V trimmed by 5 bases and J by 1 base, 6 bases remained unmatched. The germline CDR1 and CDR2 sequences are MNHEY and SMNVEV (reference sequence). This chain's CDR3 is CASSGLAGGPAQETQYF. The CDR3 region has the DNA TGTGCCAGCAGTGGACTAGCGGGGGGTCCTGCCCAAGAGACCCAGTACTTC.

The CDR3 DNA sequence: TGTGCCAGCACCAGGACGAGCGGGGGTGGAGAGACCCAGTACTTC. This gives the protein CASTRTSGGGETQYF. This rearrangement joins TRBV5-8 to TRBJ2-5, with 8 bases matching TRBD2. Germline CDR1 is SGHTS and CDR2 is YDEGEE. CDR3 length equals 15 residues. Losses at the gene ends were 6 bases for V and 4 bases for J; bases not matched to a gene: 11. Supplemented by reference TRBV5-8 and TRBJ2-5, the full variable domain reads EAGVTQSPTHLIKTRGQQATLRCSPISGHTSVYWYQQALGLGLQFLLWYDEGEERNRGNFPPRFSGRQFPNYSSELNVNALELEDSALYLCASTRTSGGGETQYFGPGTRLLVL.

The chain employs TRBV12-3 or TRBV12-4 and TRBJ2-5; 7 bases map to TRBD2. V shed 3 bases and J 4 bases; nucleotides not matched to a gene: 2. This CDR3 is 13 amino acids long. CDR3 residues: CASSFTGGETQYF. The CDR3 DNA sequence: TGTGCCAGCAGTTTTACGGGGGGAGAGACCCAGTACTTC.

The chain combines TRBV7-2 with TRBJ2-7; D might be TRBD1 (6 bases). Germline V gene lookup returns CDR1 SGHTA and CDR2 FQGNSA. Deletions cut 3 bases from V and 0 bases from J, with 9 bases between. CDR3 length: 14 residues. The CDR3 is CASSFRDISYEQYF. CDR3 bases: TGTGCCAGCAGCTTCCGGGACATCTCCTACGAGCAGTACTTC.

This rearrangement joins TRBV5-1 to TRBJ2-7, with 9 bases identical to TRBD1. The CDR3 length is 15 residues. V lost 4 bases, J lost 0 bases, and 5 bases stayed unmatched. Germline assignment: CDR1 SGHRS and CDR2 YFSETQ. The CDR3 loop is CASSTGTGSSYEQYF. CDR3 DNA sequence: TGCGCCAGCAGCACCGGGACAGGGAGCTCCTACGAGCAGTACTTC.